The rows below give T cell receptor beta chains drawn from one sample of a study of cytomegalovirus exposure and HLA in healthy donors. Sequenced by immunoSEQ multiplex PCR; TCRdb stores in-frame clones only, minus some. The sample has over 75,000 clones, approximately 85% seen once. Sequencing was carried out using PBMCs. The receptors come from a man aged 25 to 45 in good health and CMV-seropositive. CDR3s include the opening cysteine and the closing phenylalanine or tryptophan. D genes are given only for firm matches.

D gene: .; CDR3 length: 14; V gene: TRBV19; CDR3 protein: CASSIDRAGVEQYF
D gene: .; CDR3 length: 17; V gene: TRBV5-1; CDR3 protein: CASSPGLISGLNEKLFF
D gene: .; CDR3 length: 14; V gene: TRBV30; CDR3 protein: CAWRQNNGGNTIYF
D gene: TRBD2; CDR3 length: 16; V gene: TRBV5-1; CDR3 protein: CASSLRGVGSTGELFF
D gene: .; CDR3 length: 11; V gene: TRBV30; CDR3 protein: CAGKRSHEQYF
D gene: TRBD2; CDR3 length: 14; V gene: TRBV5-1; CDR3 protein: CASSGGLVPYEQYF
D gene: .; CDR3 length: 12; V gene: TRBV18; CDR3 protein: CASSPSTGELFF
D gene: .; CDR3 length: 12; V gene: TRBV10-2; CDR3 protein: CASTEGWTEAFF
D gene: TRBD1; CDR3 length: 14; V gene: TRBV12-5; CDR3 protein: CASGSGQIRETQYF
D gene: .; CDR3 length: 14; V gene: TRBV7-8; CDR3 protein: CASSFLEGRGEQYF
D gene: .; CDR3 length: 13; V gene: TRBV6-5; CDR3 protein: CASSSSTNTEAFF
D gene: .; CDR3 length: 15; V gene: TRBV6-5; CDR3 protein: CASSSRGESNQPQHF
D gene: TRBD1; CDR3 length: 15; V gene: TRBV5-6; CDR3 protein: CASSLRDRGLHEQYF
D gene: .; CDR3 length: 17; V gene: TRBV5-4; CDR3 protein: CASSGGNWVGASYEQYF
D gene: .; CDR3 length: 12; V gene: TRBV5-8; CDR3 protein: CASSSFSVGQYF
D gene: TRBD2; CDR3 length: 15; V gene: TRBV5-1; CDR3 protein: CASSPGLAGGWEQFF
D gene: TRBD2; CDR3 length: 15; V gene: TRBV28; CDR3 protein: CAGMTSASTIYTQYF
D gene: .; CDR3 length: 15; V gene: TRBV11-2; CDR3 protein: CASSLTQVAKNIQYF
D gene: .; CDR3 length: 15; V gene: TRBV29-1; CDR3 protein: CSVEPHTSSTDTQYF
D gene: TRBD1; CDR3 length: 13; V gene: TRBV30; CDR3 protein: CAWRGQGISEQYF
D gene: TRBD2; CDR3 length: 14; V gene: TRBV9; CDR3 protein: CASSYTSGRDEQYF
D gene: .; CDR3 length: 16; V gene: TRBV6-5; CDR3 protein: CASSYPPLTGSYEQYF
D gene: TRBD1; CDR3 length: 15; V gene: TRBV6-6; CDR3 protein: CASSYSTGRWDEQFF
D gene: TRBD1; CDR3 length: 15; V gene: TRBV28; CDR3 protein: CASSPPGTGFGGYTF
D gene: .; CDR3 length: 13; V gene: TRBV6-4; CDR3 protein: CASSVGQTYEQYF
D gene: TRBD1; CDR3 length: 13; V gene: TRBV10-2; CDR3 protein: CASGTGSAYEQYF
D gene: .; CDR3 length: 14; V gene: TRBV28; CDR3 protein: CASSLYSGANVLTF
D gene: TRBD1; CDR3 length: 15; V gene: TRBV7-9; CDR3 protein: CASSRTTGGNTEAFF
D gene: TRBD2; CDR3 length: 15; V gene: TRBV7-9; CDR3 protein: CASSLGTSGNNEQFF
D gene: .; CDR3 length: 11; V gene: TRBV20-1; CDR3 protein: CSVTGSYEQYF
D gene: .; CDR3 length: 17; V gene: TRBV27; CDR3 protein: CASSATFRVGSNQPQHF
D gene: TRBD2; CDR3 length: 14; V gene: TRBV10-3; CDR3 protein: CAISVRLAEETQYF
D gene: .; CDR3 length: 15; V gene: TRBV5-1; CDR3 protein: CASSSPGTRAYEQYF
D gene: .; CDR3 length: 14; V gene: TRBV9; CDR3 protein: CASSGGVGTGELFF
D gene: TRBD1; CDR3 length: 15; V gene: TRBV6-5; CDR3 protein: CASRSEGTVRWGYTF
D gene: TRBD1; CDR3 length: 16; V gene: TRBV28; CDR3 protein: CASSFLGGQGNQPQHF
D gene: .; CDR3 length: 13; V gene: TRBV27; CDR3 protein: CASSFRFNYGYTF
D gene: .; CDR3 length: 15; V gene: TRBV30; CDR3 protein: CAWSRPGLMGSPLHF
D gene: .; CDR3 length: 14; V gene: TRBV27; CDR3 protein: CASSLGPSGNTIYF
D gene: .; CDR3 length: 16; V gene: TRBV5-1; CDR3 protein: CASSLVGGGMGETQYF
D gene: .; CDR3 length: 14; V gene: TRBV4-1; CDR3 protein: CASSQLQRDQPQHF
D gene: TRBD1; CDR3 length: 15; V gene: TRBV28; CDR3 protein: CASRNSRDSQETQYF
D gene: .; CDR3 length: 16; V gene: TRBV6-5; CDR3 protein: CASSYSNWGQPYEQYF
D gene: TRBD2; CDR3 length: 17; V gene: TRBV27; CDR3 protein: CASSRTLGTSLNNEQFF
D gene: .; CDR3 length: 11; V gene: TRBV18; CDR3 protein: CASSPSDTQYF
D gene: .; CDR3 length: 11; V gene: TRBV10-3; CDR3 protein: CAISEWRGAYF
D gene: TRBD1; CDR3 length: 15; V gene: TRBV2; CDR3 protein: CASSENRGLTDTQYF
D gene: .; CDR3 length: 16; V gene: TRBV19; CDR3 protein: CASSIAQGLVDQPQHF
D gene: .; CDR3 length: 12; V gene: TRBV29-1; CDR3 protein: CSVGGTSGVQYF
D gene: .; CDR3 length: 12; V gene: TRBV7-9; CDR3 protein: CASSQRRYEQYF
D gene: .; CDR3 length: 14; V gene: TRBV11-3; CDR3 protein: CASRLGLNTGELFF
D gene: .; CDR3 length: 13; V gene: TRBV14; CDR3 protein: CASSQQAGTEAFF
D gene: TRBD2; CDR3 length: 17; V gene: TRBV5-1; CDR3 protein: CASSYGLAGERFDEQFF
D gene: .; CDR3 length: 15; V gene: TRBV27; CDR3 protein: CASSLSRGGRYGYTF
D gene: .; CDR3 length: 12; V gene: TRBV15; CDR3 protein: CATSTRRNEQFF
D gene: TRBD2; CDR3 length: 14; V gene: TRBV7-9; CDR3 protein: CASSSSGSVYEQYF
D gene: TRBD1; CDR3 length: 15; V gene: TRBV4-3; CDR3 protein: CASSQATGANQPQHF
D gene: .; CDR3 length: 13; V gene: TRBV7-9; CDR3 protein: CSSSSSTVSPLHF